A selection of T cell receptor beta chains follows, all from one sample in a study of shared clonotypes between healthy human individuals. The assay was immunoSEQ multiplex PCR, and TCRdb's table has in-frame clones only and misses some. The data show 2 million to 2.5 million clones, 92% seen once. Sequences were obtained from naive CD4+ T cells from PBMCs. Every receptor here comes from a man aged 18 to 30 in good health. Some clones in this sample may be carry-over from other donors' samples. Both conserved end residues are part of each CDR3. The D gene is left open where the match is weak. Only some rows state a clone size, as once, few, many or a class for expanded clones.

v_call: TRBV6-5
j_call: TRBJ2-7
d_call: .
clone_size: .
cdr3_aa: CASSYSARGYEQYF
cdr3_nt: TGTGCCAGCAGTTACTCGGCGCGCGGCTACGAGCAGTACTTC

v_call: TRBV10-2
j_call: TRBJ1-5
d_call: .
clone_size: few
cdr3_aa: CASTRGFLAQPQHF
cdr3_nt: TGCGCCAGCACCCGGGGCTTCCTGGCTCAGCCCCAGCATTTT

v_call: TRBV14
j_call: TRBJ2-5
d_call: TRBD1
clone_size: .
cdr3_aa: CASSRQGSQQETQYF
cdr3_nt: TGTGCCAGCAGCCGACAGGGTTCCCAGCAAGAGACCCAGTACTTC

v_call: TRBV14
j_call: TRBJ2-1
d_call: .
clone_size: .
cdr3_aa: CASSQDLGDEQFF
cdr3_nt: TGTGCCAGCAGCCAAGATTTGGGAGATGAGCAGTTCTTC

v_call: TRBV28
j_call: TRBJ1-5
d_call: .
clone_size: .
cdr3_aa: CASSSEGLDQPQHF
cdr3_nt: TGTGCCAGCAGTTCCGAGGGACTAGATCAGCCCCAGCATTTT

v_call: TRBV28
j_call: TRBJ2-3
d_call: TRBD1
clone_size: .
cdr3_aa: CASSSPDRSGADTQYF
cdr3_nt: TGTGCCAGCAGTTCTCCGGACAGGTCGGGTGCAGATACGCAGTATTTT

v_call: TRBV27
j_call: TRBJ1-5
d_call: .
clone_size: few
cdr3_aa: CASSPPGNQPQHF
cdr3_nt: TGTGCCAGCAGTCCCCCTGGCAATCAGCCCCAGCATTTT

v_call: TRBV4-1
j_call: TRBJ2-6
d_call: .
clone_size: .
cdr3_aa: CASRGAEASGANVLTF
cdr3_nt: TGCGCCAGCCGTGGGGCTGAGGCCTCTGGGGCCAACGTCCTGACTTTC

v_call: TRBV5-1
j_call: TRBJ2-1
d_call: .
clone_size: .
cdr3_aa: CASSPSGHPDEQFF
cdr3_nt: TGCGCCAGCAGCCCCTCCGGGCATCCCGATGAGCAGTTCTTC

v_call: TRBV7-9
j_call: TRBJ2-5
d_call: TRBD2
clone_size: .
cdr3_aa: CASSLGLAGGGETQYF
cdr3_nt: TGTGCCAGCAGCTTAGGACTAGCGGGAGGCGGGGAGACCCAGTACTTC

v_call: TRBV30
j_call: TRBJ2-3
d_call: TRBD2
clone_size: .
cdr3_aa: CAWRSGRTTDTQYF
cdr3_nt: TGTGCCTGGAGAAGCGGGAGAACCACAGATACGCAGTATTTT

v_call: TRBV19
j_call: TRBJ1-5
d_call: TRBD1
clone_size: .
cdr3_aa: CASLPQGDGGNQPQHF
cdr3_nt: TGTGCCAGTCTCCCTCAGGGGGATGGCGGCAATCAGCCCCAGCATTTT

v_call: TRBV4-3
j_call: TRBJ2-7
d_call: .
clone_size: .
cdr3_aa: CASSRWGGSAYEQYF
cdr3_nt: TGCGCCAGCAGCCGGTGGGGCGGGTCCGCCTACGAGCAGTACTTC

v_call: TRBV4-1
j_call: TRBJ2-3
d_call: .
clone_size: .
cdr3_aa: CASSQGGLTPDTQYF
cdr3_nt: TGCGCCAGCAGCCAAGGAGGCCTTACCCCAGATACGCAGTATTTT

v_call: TRBV5-1
j_call: TRBJ2-2
d_call: TRBD2
clone_size: once
cdr3_aa: CASSPLAGAAGELFF
cdr3_nt: TGCGCCAGCAGCCCACTAGCGGGAGCGGCCGGGGAGCTGTTTTTT

v_call: TRBV7-7
j_call: TRBJ2-7
d_call: TRBD2
clone_size: .
cdr3_aa: CASSTLAGGSEQYF
cdr3_nt: TGTGCCAGCAGCACCCTAGCGGGGGGGAGCGAGCAGTACTTC

v_call: TRBV5-1
j_call: TRBJ2-4
d_call: TRBD2
clone_size: .
cdr3_aa: CASSIGTSGGNIQYF
cdr3_nt: TGCGCCAGCAGCATCGGGACTAGCGGGGGGAACATTCAGTACTTC

v_call: TRBV12-2
j_call: TRBJ2-7
d_call: .
clone_size: .
cdr3_aa: CASRPRSMTGRYEQYF
cdr3_nt: TGTGCAAGTCGCCCCCGCTCAATGACAGGGAGGTACGAGCAGTACTTC

v_call: TRBV19
j_call: TRBJ2-3
d_call: TRBD2
clone_size: .
cdr3_aa: CASSASGDTQYF
cdr3_nt: TGTGCCAGTAGCGCTAGCGGCGATACGCAGTATTTT

v_call: TRBV7-2
j_call: TRBJ1-1
d_call: TRBD1
clone_size: .
cdr3_aa: CASSQQGFRTEAFF
cdr3_nt: TGTGCCAGCAGCCAACAGGGGTTCCGCACTGAAGCTTTCTTT

v_call: TRBV28
j_call: TRBJ1-1
d_call: .
clone_size: .
cdr3_aa: CASSRRRDLNTEAFF
cdr3_nt: TGTGCCAGCAGTCGCCGGAGAGATTTGAACACTGAAGCTTTCTTT

v_call: TRBV9
j_call: TRBJ1-3
d_call: .
clone_size: .
cdr3_aa: CASSVGRADGNTIYF
cdr3_nt: TGTGCCAGCAGCGTAGGCAGGGCGGACGGAAACACCATATATTTT

v_call: TRBV28
j_call: TRBJ1-5
d_call: .
clone_size: few
cdr3_aa: CASSLSGRSNQPQHF
cdr3_nt: TGTGCCAGCAGTTTATCAGGTAGGAGCAATCAGCCCCAGCATTTT

v_call: TRBV27
j_call: TRBJ2-1
d_call: .
clone_size: once
cdr3_aa: CASSHDRLDESYNEQFF
cdr3_nt: TGTGCCAGCAGTCATGACAGGCTCGATGAATCCTACAATGAGCAGTTCTTC

v_call: TRBV28
j_call: TRBJ2-5
d_call: TRBD1
clone_size: .
cdr3_aa: CASSATRGPGETQYF
cdr3_nt: TGTGCCAGCAGTGCCACCAGGGGGCCTGGAGAGACCCAGTACTTC

v_call: TRBV7-9
j_call: TRBJ2-7
d_call: TRBD2
clone_size: .
cdr3_aa: CASSPTPSGSIHEQYF
cdr3_nt: TGTGCCAGCAGCCCTACCCCGAGCGGGAGCATCCACGAGCAGTACTTC

v_call: TRBV7-2
j_call: TRBJ2-2
d_call: .
clone_size: .
cdr3_aa: CASSYAAGLTAGELFF
cdr3_nt: TGTGCCAGCAGCTACGCCGCGGGACTCACGGCCGGGGAGCTGTTTTTT

v_call: TRBV20-1
j_call: TRBJ2-5
d_call: .
clone_size: .
cdr3_aa: CSARAGETQYF
cdr3_nt: TGCAGTGCTCGGGCCGGAGAGACCCAGTACTTC

v_call: TRBV2
j_call: TRBJ2-3
d_call: TRBD2
clone_size: .
cdr3_aa: CASSLGLAGTDTQYF
cdr3_nt: TGTGCCAGCAGCCTTGGACTAGCGGGTACAGATACGCAGTATTTT

v_call: TRBV9
j_call: TRBJ1-2
d_call: .
clone_size: few
cdr3_aa: CASSLQGNYGYTF
cdr3_nt: TGTGCCAGCAGCCTGCAGGGGAACTATGGCTACACCTTC

v_call: TRBV28
j_call: TRBJ1-1
d_call: .
clone_size: .
cdr3_aa: CASSLPIEGNTEAFF
cdr3_nt: TGTGCCAGCAGTCTACCGATCGAGGGGAACACTGAAGCTTTCTTT

v_call: TRBV6-5
j_call: TRBJ2-1
d_call: .
clone_size: .
cdr3_aa: CASATRTSYNEQFF
cdr3_nt: TGTGCCAGCGCCACCAGGACTTCGTACAATGAGCAGTTCTTC

v_call: TRBV28
j_call: TRBJ1-2
d_call: TRBD1
clone_size: .
cdr3_aa: CASGTGVYGYTF
cdr3_nt: TGTGCCAGCGGGACAGGAGTTTATGGCTACACCTTC

v_call: TRBV7-2
j_call: TRBJ1-5
d_call: .
clone_size: .
cdr3_aa: CASSPEVGNQPQHF
cdr3_nt: TGTGCCAGCAGCCCAGAGGTGGGCAATCAGCCCCAGCATTTT

v_call: TRBV6-5
j_call: TRBJ2-1
d_call: TRBD2
clone_size: .
cdr3_aa: CASSYARSGRRHEQFF
cdr3_nt: TGTGCCAGCAGTTACGCACGTAGCGGGAGGCGACATGAGCAGTTCTTC

v_call: TRBV4-3
j_call: TRBJ1-1
d_call: .
clone_size: .
cdr3_aa: CASSQVSRNTEAFF
cdr3_nt: TGCGCCAGCAGCCAAGTGTCCAGGAACACTGAAGCTTTCTTT

v_call: TRBV27
j_call: TRBJ2-1
d_call: .
clone_size: .
cdr3_aa: CASSSHWNEQFF
cdr3_nt: TGTGCCAGCAGTTCTCACTGGAATGAGCAGTTCTTC

v_call: TRBV5-4
j_call: TRBJ2-1
d_call: TRBD2
clone_size: .
cdr3_aa: CASSKGLAGGTYNEQFF
cdr3_nt: TGTGCCAGCAGTAAGGGACTAGCGGGAGGTACCTACAATGAGCAGTTCTTC

v_call: TRBV28
j_call: TRBJ1-5
d_call: .
clone_size: .
cdr3_aa: CASSFQPRNQPQHF
cdr3_nt: TGTGCCAGCAGTTTCCAGCCCCGCAATCAGCCCCAGCATTTT

v_call: TRBV6-1
j_call: TRBJ1-5
d_call: .
clone_size: .
cdr3_aa: CASSEEMNQPQHF
cdr3_nt: TGTGCCAGCAGTGAAGAAATGAATCAGCCCCAGCATTTT

v_call: TRBV19
j_call: TRBJ1-4
d_call: .
clone_size: .
cdr3_aa: CASIATGNEKLFF
cdr3_nt: TGTGCCAGTATAGCCACAGGGAATGAAAAACTGTTTTTT

v_call: TRBV6-6
j_call: TRBJ2-7
d_call: .
clone_size: .
cdr3_aa: CASSSPLTSYEQYF
cdr3_nt: TGTGCCAGCAGTTCCCCGTTGACTTCCTACGAGCAGTACTTC

v_call: TRBV4-2
j_call: TRBJ2-2
d_call: .
clone_size: .
cdr3_aa: CASSQERLASRTGELFF
cdr3_nt: TGTGCCAGCAGCCAAGAAAGACTCGCTTCTCGAACGGGGGAGCTGTTTTTT

v_call: TRBV12-5
j_call: TRBJ1-1
d_call: .
clone_size: .
cdr3_aa: CASGSHITEAFF
cdr3_nt: TGTGCTAGTGGCTCCCACATCACTGAAGCTTTCTTT

v_call: TRBV7-8
j_call: TRBJ2-2
d_call: .
clone_size: .
cdr3_aa: CASSLAVGFNTGELFF
cdr3_nt: TGTGCCAGCAGCTTAGCAGTGGGGTTCAACACCGGGGAGCTGTTTTTT

v_call: TRBV28
j_call: TRBJ1-5
d_call: .
clone_size: .
cdr3_aa: CASSSYMDNQPQHF
cdr3_nt: TGTGCCAGCAGTTCCTACATGGACAATCAGCCCCAGCATTTT

v_call: TRBV7-9
j_call: TRBJ2-3
d_call: TRBD2
clone_size: .
cdr3_aa: CASSLAISGKDTQYF
cdr3_nt: TGTGCCAGCAGCTTAGCGATTAGCGGGAAAGATACGCAGTATTTT

v_call: TRBV4-1
j_call: TRBJ1-5
d_call: TRBD1
clone_size: .
cdr3_aa: CASSQDQGGQPQHF
cdr3_nt: TGCGCCAGCAGCCAAGATCAGGGGGGCCAGCCCCAGCATTTT

v_call: TRBV19
j_call: TRBJ1-2
d_call: TRBD1
clone_size: once
cdr3_aa: CASSRGLGQPYGYTF
cdr3_nt: TGTGCCAGTAGTAGGGGGTTGGGACAGCCTTATGGCTACACCTTC

v_call: TRBV5-1
j_call: TRBJ1-3
d_call: .
clone_size: .
cdr3_aa: CASSQTGLGAGNTIYF
cdr3_nt: TGCGCCAGCAGCCAGACAGGACTTGGCGCTGGAAACACCATATATTTT

v_call: TRBV14
j_call: TRBJ2-3
d_call: .
clone_size: .
cdr3_aa: CASSHILGQSTDTQYF
cdr3_nt: TGTGCCAGCAGCCATATTCTCGGACAGAGCACAGATACGCAGTATTTT

v_call: TRBV28
j_call: TRBJ2-7
d_call: .
clone_size: .
cdr3_aa: CASSTRKSQNSYEQYF
cdr3_nt: TGTGCCAGCAGTACCCGGAAGTCCCAAAACTCCTACGAGCAGTACTTC

v_call: TRBV11-2
j_call: TRBJ2-5
d_call: .
clone_size: .
cdr3_aa: CASSFIETQYF
cdr3_nt: TGTGCCAGCAGCTTTATTGAGACCCAGTACTTC

v_call: TRBV5-1
j_call: TRBJ2-7
d_call: TRBD1
clone_size: .
cdr3_aa: CASSPGFRDRRAYEQYF
cdr3_nt: TGCGCCAGCAGCCCGGGATTCCGGGACAGACGCGCCTACGAGCAGTACTTC

v_call: TRBV28
j_call: TRBJ1-5
d_call: TRBD1
clone_size: .
cdr3_aa: CASSSLDRGNSVRSQPQHF
cdr3_nt: TGTGCCAGCAGTTCCCTCGACAGGGGAAATAGTGTACGTTCTCAGCCCCAGCATTTT

v_call: TRBV28
j_call: TRBJ2-2
d_call: .
clone_size: .
cdr3_aa: CASSLTKEGERAYVDGELFF
cdr3_nt: TGTGCCAGCAGTTTAACCAAGGAAGGTGAGAGGGCCTACGTCGACGGGGAGCTGTTTTTT

v_call: TRBV7-8
j_call: TRBJ1-5
d_call: TRBD1
clone_size: once
cdr3_aa: CASSRDRPNQPQHF
cdr3_nt: TGTGCCAGCAGCCGGGACAGACCCAATCAGCCCCAGCATTTT

v_call: TRBV10-3
j_call: TRBJ1-5
d_call: TRBD1
clone_size: .
cdr3_aa: CAISESGPPQGAGQPQHF
cdr3_nt: TGTGCCATCAGTGAGTCCGGCCCCCCACAGGGGGCAGGACAGCCCCAGCATTTT

v_call: TRBV7-9
j_call: TRBJ2-7
d_call: TRBD2
clone_size: .
cdr3_aa: CASSPLAGATYEQYF
cdr3_nt: TGTGCCAGCAGCCCCTTAGCGGGAGCTACCTACGAGCAGTACTTC

v_call: TRBV4-2
j_call: TRBJ2-3
d_call: .
clone_size: .
cdr3_aa: CASSYGSGISTDTQYF
cdr3_nt: TGTGCCAGCAGCTATGGCTCCGGGATTAGCACAGATACGCAGTATTTT